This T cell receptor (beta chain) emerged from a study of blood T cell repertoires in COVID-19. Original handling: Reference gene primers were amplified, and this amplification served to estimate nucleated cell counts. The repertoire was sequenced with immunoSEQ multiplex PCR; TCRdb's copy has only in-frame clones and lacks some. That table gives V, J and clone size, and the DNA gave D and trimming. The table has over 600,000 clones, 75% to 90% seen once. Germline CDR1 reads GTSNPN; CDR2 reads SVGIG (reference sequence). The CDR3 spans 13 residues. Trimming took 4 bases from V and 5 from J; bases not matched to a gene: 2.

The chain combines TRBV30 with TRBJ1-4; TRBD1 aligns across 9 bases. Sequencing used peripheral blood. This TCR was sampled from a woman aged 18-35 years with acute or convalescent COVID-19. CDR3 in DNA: TGTGCCTGGAACAGGGGGCGCAATGAAAAACTGTTTTTT. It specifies CAWNRGRNEKLFF. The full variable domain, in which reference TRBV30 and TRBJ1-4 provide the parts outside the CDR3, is SQTIHQWPATLVQPVGSPLSLECTVEGTSNPNLYWYRQAAGRGLQLLFYSVGIGQISSEVPQNLSASRPQDRQFILSSKKLLLSDSGFYLCAWNRGRNEKLFFGSGTQLSVL.